These T cell receptor beta chains were read from a single sample in a study of control samples from healthy donors and cancer patients. Some clones are missing from TCRdb's copy, which holds only in-frame ones; the method was immunoSEQ multiplex PCR. The table lists 54,000 or so clones, 85% to 95% of them singletons. The sequenced material came from blood. The origin of the receptors is a young man in good health. Both conserved end residues are part of each CDR3. The D gene is left open where the match is weak. Only some rows state a clone size, as once, few, many or a class for expanded clones.

v_call: TRBV19; clone_size: -; d_call: -; j_call: TRBJ2-2; cdr3_aa: CASSPRGANTGELFF; cdr3_nt: TGTGCCAGTAGCCCGAGGGGGGCCAACACCGGGGAGCTGTTTTTT
v_call: TRBV27; clone_size: once; d_call: TRBD1; j_call: TRBJ1-2; cdr3_aa: CASSSLIVHGQGGYGYTF; cdr3_nt: TGTGCCAGCAGTTCCCTCATCGTTCACGGACAGGGGGGCTATGGCTACACCTTC
v_call: TRBV28; clone_size: -; d_call: TRBD2; j_call: TRBJ2-1; cdr3_aa: CASRTRTSGRVNEQFF; cdr3_nt: TGTGCCAGCAGGACCCGGACTAGCGGGAGGGTTAATGAGCAGTTCTTC
v_call: TRBV6-5; clone_size: -; d_call: -; j_call: TRBJ1-5; cdr3_aa: CASSYTQGGNQPQHF; cdr3_nt: TGTGCCAGCAGTTACACACAGGGCGGCAATCAGCCCCAGCATTTT
v_call: TRBV28; clone_size: -; d_call: -; j_call: TRBJ1-1; cdr3_aa: CASSPPGYGHMNTEAFF; cdr3_nt: TGTGCCAGCAGTCCTCCGGGATACGGACACATGAACACTGAAGCTTTCTTT
v_call: TRBV2; clone_size: once; d_call: TRBD1; j_call: TRBJ1-4; cdr3_aa: CASSVARTGGFTNEKLFF; cdr3_nt: TGTGCCAGCAGTGTTGCGCGGACAGGGGGCTTCACTAATGAAAAACTGTTTTTT
v_call: TRBV5-5; clone_size: -; d_call: TRBD1; j_call: TRBJ1-6; cdr3_aa: CAPKPPDRGNSPLHF; cdr3_nt: TGTGCCCCCAAGCCCCCCGACAGGGGTAATTCACCCCTCCACTTT
v_call: TRBV18; clone_size: -; d_call: -; j_call: TRBJ2-3; cdr3_aa: CASSRGGSDTQYF; cdr3_nt: TGTGCCAGCTCACGGGGGGGCTCAGATACGCAGTATTTT
v_call: TRBV5-1; clone_size: few; d_call: -; j_call: TRBJ1-3; cdr3_aa: CASSLAAGSSGNTIYF; cdr3_nt: TGCGCCAGCAGCTTGGCGGCGGGCAGCTCTGGAAACACCATATATTTT
v_call: TRBV6-2/TRBV6-3; clone_size: -; d_call: -; j_call: TRBJ2-4; cdr3_aa: CASSRSGLGGNIQYF; cdr3_nt: TGTGCCAGCAGTAGGTCAGGGCTTGGGGGAAACATTCAGTACTTC
v_call: TRBV7-9; clone_size: -; d_call: TRBD2; j_call: TRBJ2-1; cdr3_aa: CASSPRQREGQNEQFF; cdr3_nt: TGTGCCAGCAGCCCCCGGCAGCGGGAGGGCCAAAATGAGCAGTTCTTC
v_call: TRBV5-4; clone_size: -; d_call: -; j_call: TRBJ2-7; cdr3_aa: CASSLRRGVEQYF; cdr3_nt: TGTGCCAGCAGCTTGCGCAGGGGGGTCGAGCAGTACTTC
v_call: TRBV6-5; clone_size: -; d_call: -; j_call: TRBJ1-4; cdr3_aa: CASSRSRSEKLFF; cdr3_nt: TGTGCCAGCAGCCGGTCACGGAGTGAAAAACTGTTTTTT
v_call: TRBV3-1/TRBV3-2; clone_size: -; d_call: -; j_call: TRBJ1-3; cdr3_aa: CASSQVRFHSGNTIYF; cdr3_nt: TGTGCCAGCAGCCAAGTCAGGTTCCACTCTGGAAACACCATATATTTT
v_call: TRBV18; clone_size: -; d_call: TRBD2; j_call: TRBJ2-7; cdr3_aa: CASSQTSDSEQYF; cdr3_nt: TGTGCCAGCTCACAGACTAGCGACAGCGAGCAGTACTTC
v_call: TRBV9; clone_size: -; d_call: TRBD2; j_call: TRBJ2-7; cdr3_aa: CASSRGLAGYEQYF; cdr3_nt: TGTGCCAGCAGCCGGGGACTAGCGGGCTACGAGCAGTACTTC
v_call: TRBV7-9; clone_size: -; d_call: -; j_call: TRBJ2-7; cdr3_aa: CASRTLTGYEQYF; cdr3_nt: TGTGCCAGCAGGACACTCACGGGATACGAGCAGTACTTC
v_call: TRBV2; clone_size: -; d_call: TRBD2; j_call: TRBJ2-1; cdr3_aa: CAILWGGETYNEQFF; cdr3_nt: TGTGCCATCCTTTGGGGGGGTGAAACTTACAATGAGCAGTTCTTC
v_call: TRBV29-1; clone_size: -; d_call: TRBD1; j_call: TRBJ1-1; cdr3_aa: CSVALGGGNTEAFF; cdr3_nt: TGCAGCGTCGCCTTAGGGGGCGGGAACACTGAAGCTTTCTTT
v_call: TRBV4-3; clone_size: -; d_call: TRBD1; j_call: TRBJ1-5; cdr3_aa: CASSQDRTGGNQPQHF; cdr3_nt: TGCGCCAGCAGCCAAGATCGGACAGGGGGTAATCAGCCCCAGCATTTT
v_call: TRBV10-1; clone_size: -; d_call: -; j_call: TRBJ2-2; cdr3_aa: CASANAGTTGELFF; cdr3_nt: TGCGCCAGCGCAAACGCCGGGACCACCGGGGAGCTGTTTTTT
v_call: TRBV29-1; clone_size: -; d_call: -; j_call: TRBJ1-3; cdr3_aa: CSVESDTIYF; cdr3_nt: TGCAGCGTTGAATCGGACACCATATATTTT
v_call: TRBV5-4; clone_size: -; d_call: TRBD2; j_call: TRBJ2-3; cdr3_aa: CASNLGAGSTDTQYF; cdr3_nt: TGTGCCAGCAACCTGGGAGCGGGGAGCACAGATACGCAGTATTTT
v_call: TRBV7-9; clone_size: -; d_call: -; j_call: TRBJ2-1; cdr3_aa: CASSFPRGGPSDEQFF; cdr3_nt: TGTGCCAGCAGCTTTCCCCGAGGCGGGCCGAGCGATGAGCAGTTCTTC
v_call: TRBV11-2; clone_size: -; d_call: -; j_call: TRBJ2-7; cdr3_aa: CASGRIARPYEQYF; cdr3_nt: TGTGCCAGCGGAAGGATAGCGAGGCCCTACGAGCAGTACTTC
v_call: TRBV5-8; clone_size: -; d_call: -; j_call: TRBJ1-5; cdr3_aa: CASRFISGSNQPQHF; cdr3_nt: TGTGCCAGCAGATTCATATCGGGGAGCAATCAGCCCCAGCATTTT